Each of the 19 T cell receptor beta chains below was sequenced from the same sample in a study of T cells after yellow fever vaccination. TCRdb reanalysed the 5' RACE reads using MiXCR and keeps one entry per CDR3 protein. The table has roughly 160,000 distinct CDR3 sequences, approximately 6.8% seen once. Sequenced material: CD4+ T cells sorted from PBMCs, taken roughly 5 days after the first yellow fever vaccination. These receptors were taken from a man between 18 and 29 years old who received the YFV17D yellow fever vaccine.

This clonotype was recorded at least ten times. This sequence joins TRBV7-9 and TRBJ1-5; 7 bases agree with TRBD1. Germline values: CDR1 SEHNR, CDR2 FQNEAQ (reference sequence). Germline trimming cut 3 bases from V and 1 base from J; bases unmatched to any gene: 6. The CDR3 loop spans 16 amino acids. CDR3 DNA: TGTGCCAGCAGCTTCTTTACAGGGGACAGCAATCAGCCCCAGCATTTT. This codes for CASSFFTGDSNQPQHF.

This clonotype was seen ten or more times. The chain joins TRBV12-3 or TRBV12-4 to TRBJ1-3; the D is unclear. CDR3 size: 12 residues. V shed 3 bases and J shed 8 bases, with 8 bases lying between them. The CDR3 bases are TGTGCCAGCAGTTTCAGCGGGTACACCATATATTTT. This codes for CASSFSGYTIYF.

This clonotype was recorded many times. This sequence joins TRBV9 and TRBJ1-4; D uncertain. The CDR3 extends over 13 amino acids. V lost 1 base to trimming and J lost 8 bases, with 9 bases between them. Germline V lookup: CDR1 SGDLS, CDR2 YYNGEE. CDR3 amino acids: CASSVTPNEKLFF. In nucleotides, the CDR3 is TGTGCCAGCAGCGTAACCCCCAACGAAAAACTGTTTTTT. Based on the CDR3 plus reference TRBV9 and TRBJ1-4, the full variable domain is DSGVTQTPKHLITATGQRVTLRCSPRSGDLSVYWYQQSLDQGLQFLIQYYNGEERAKGNILERFSAQQFPDLHSELNLSSLELGDSALYFCASSVTPNEKLFFGSGTQLSVL.

The rearrangement links TRBV9 to TRBJ1-3, with TRBD1 matching 12 bases. The CDR3 is 16 amino acids. The junction had 4 bases not matched to a gene; V was cut back by 1 base and J by 5 bases. Germline V lookup: CDR1 SGDLS, CDR2 YYNGEE. The CDR3 spells CASSVTGTGGRNTIYF. CDR3 DNA: TGTGCCAGCAGCGTAACCGGGACAGGGGGCCGAAACACCATATATTTT.

This clonotype was recorded many times. DNA for the CDR3: TGCGCCAGCAGCTTAGACAGACAGAACACTGAAGCTTTCTTT. It specifies CASSLDRQNTEAFF. The J gene is TRBJ1-1, the V gene TRBV5-1, with D perhaps TRBD1 (5 bases). CDR1 and CDR2 (germline): SGHRS, YFSETQ. CDR3 length: 14 amino acids. V was trimmed by 2 bases and J by 1 base, leaving 9 bases between them.

The table lists this clonotype with many counts. The chain couples TRBV5-1 to TRBJ2-7; 7 bases align to TRBD1. The J segment lost 0 bases and the V segment lost 5 bases, leaving 8 bases of the junction unmatched. CDR1 and CDR2 (germline): SGHRS, YFSETQ. There are 15 residues in the CDR3. The CDR3 reads CASSDPGQSSYEQYF. CDR3 bases: TGCGCCAGCAGTGACCCGGGACAGAGCTCCTACGAGCAGTACTTC.

This clonotype has only a few counts. The rearrangement links TRBV4-1 to TRBJ2-1; D perhaps matches TRBD2 (5 bases). This CDR3 has 15 residues. Per the germline V gene, CDR1 is MGHRA and CDR2 is YSYEKL. V was shortened by 3 bases and J by 4 bases, with 13 bases between the two germline ends. CDR3 loop: CASSHPLARYNEQFF. Written as DNA, the CDR3 is TGCGCCAGCAGCCATCCTTTAGCGCGGTACAATGAGCAGTTCTTC.

This clonotype was detected only a few times. V usage is TRBV12-3 or TRBV12-4 and J usage is TRBJ2-7; the D gene is possibly TRBD2 (6 bases). The germline V and J ends were trimmed by 3 bases and 0 bases, with 9 bases remaining between them. There are 14 residues in the CDR3. As DNA, the CDR3 is TGTGCCAGCAGTTTTATGCGGGACTCCTACGAGCAGTACTTC. It encodes CASSFMRDSYEQYF.

This clonotype came up many times. The V call is TRBV20-1, the J call TRBJ1-1; D ambiguous. The CDR3 is 15 residues long. CDR1 is DFQATT and CDR2 is SNEGSKA in the germline V gene (reference sequence). Trimming removed 2 bases from V and 4 bases from J, with 17 bases in between. The CDR3: CSARSPGSSGTEAFF. CDR3 DNA sequence: TGCAGTGCTAGATCACCCGGGTCGAGTGGCACTGAAGCTTTCTTT.

This sequence joins TRBV12-3 or TRBV12-4 and TRBJ2-7, with D maybe TRBD1 (5 bases). V was trimmed by 6 bases and J by 6 bases, leaving 15 bases between them. The CDR3 covers 13 residues. The CDR3 sequence is CASSSLREGEQYF. CDR3 bases: TGTGCCAGCAGCTCGCTCAGGGAAGGCGAGCAGTACTTC.

This clonotype appeared many times. The V and J genes are TRBV20-1 and TRBJ1-1; D is perhaps TRBD1 (5 bases). Germline V CDR1 and CDR2: DFQATT, SNEGSKA (reference sequence). The V and J ends lost 1 base and 0 bases respectively, with 12 bases between them. This CDR3 has 15 residues. The CDR3 nucleotides read TGCAGTGCTAGAGTGGTCGGGGGAATGAACACTGAAGCTTTCTTT. It codes for CSARVVGGMNTEAFF.

The chain carries TRBV20-1 and TRBJ1-2, with 10 bases fitting TRBD1. The V segment lost 0 bases and the J segment 8 bases; nucleotides outside the gene matches: 9. The CDR3 spans 15 residues. Germline-derived CDR1 and CDR2 are DFQATT and SNEGSKA (reference sequence). The chain's CDR3 is CSARDAGTGVGGYTF. For the CDR3, the DNA is TGCAGTGCTAGAGACGCCGGGACAGGGGTTGGCGGCTACACCTTC.

The chain uses TRBV18 and TRBJ2-2, with 9 nucleotides matching TRBD1. Unmatched junction bases numbered 5, after V lost 2 bases and J lost 4 bases. Germline assignment: CDR1 KGHSH and CDR2 LQKENI. The CDR3 sequence is 16 residues long. The CDR3 DNA follows: TGTGCCAGCTCACCATCCGGGACAGGGATCACCGGGGAGCTGTTTTTT. The encoded protein is CASSPSGTGITGELFF. The complete variable domain, with remaining parts taken from reference TRBV18 and TRBJ2-2, reads NAGVMQNPRHLVRRRGQEARLRCSPMKGHSHVYWYRQLPEEGLKFMVYLQKENIIDESGMPKERFSAEFPKEGPSILRIQQVVRGDSAAYFCASSPSGTGITGELFFGEGSRLTVL.

The table lists this clonotype with many counts. The chain joins TRBV9 to TRBJ1-2, with D maybe TRBD1 (5 bases). The V gene's germline CDR1 is SGDLS and CDR2 YYNGEE. This CDR3 is built from 14 residues. The V gene lost 0 bases and the J gene lost 7 bases, with 13 bases spanning the gap. The CDR3 bases are TGTGCCAGCAGCGTAGGAAGCAGGGCTGGTGGCTACACCTTC. It specifies CASSVGSRAGGYTF.

This clonotype was detected only a few times. CDR3 sequence: CASSTWRSSYEQYF. The CDR3 DNA reads TGTGCCAGCAGCACATGGAGGAGCTCCTACGAGCAGTACTTC. This chain connects TRBV27 to TRBJ2-7; D perhaps matches TRBD2 (5 bases). The CDR3 extends over 14 amino acids. Germline CDR1 is MNHEY and CDR2 is SMNVEV (reference sequence). V was cut by 6 bases and J by 0 bases, with 12 bases left in between.

This clonotype was counted only a few times. The CDR3 is CASSPQNRGEQYF. The CDR3 bases are TGTGCCAGCTCACCACAAAACAGGGGCGAGCAGTACTTC. The J gene is TRBJ2-7, the V gene TRBV18, with 7 bases matching TRBD1. J gave up 6 bases and V 1 base, and 3 bases lay outside the gene matches. This CDR3 spans 13 amino acids. Germline V lookup: CDR1 KGHSH, CDR2 LQKENI.

This clonotype has at least ten counts. The chain combines TRBV6-2 or TRBV6-3 with TRBJ1-3; no firm D call. The CDR3 covers 14 residues. V lost 8 bases and J lost 0, with 11 bases in between. Germline V CDR1 and CDR2: MNHEY, SVGEGT. Here the CDR3 DNA reads TGTGCCAGCGCTGACGCCAACTCTGGAAACACCATATATTTT. This codes for CASADANSGNTIYF.

The V call is TRBV3-1, the J call TRBJ2-5; the match to TRBD2 covers 11 bases. Germline assignment: CDR1 LGHDT and CDR2 YNNKEL (reference sequence). Trimming at V came to 11 bases and at J to 5 bases, leaving 13 bases not matched to a gene. This CDR3 has 15 residues. As DNA, the CDR3 is TGTGCCTGCTGCCAAAATAGCGGGGGGGCCGAGACCCAGTACTTC. Amino acid sequence: CACCQNSGGAETQYF.

This clonotype has at least ten counts. The V and J genes are TRBV12-3 or TRBV12-4 and TRBJ1-5, with D tentatively TRBD1 (5 bases). Trimming removed 4 bases at V and 0 bases at J, with 7 bases between. The CDR3 consists of 14 residues. Here the CDR3 DNA reads TGTGCCAGCAGTTATGACAGTAGCAATCAGCCCCAGCATTTT. This codes for CASSYDSSNQPQHF.